One sample yielded the 25 T cell receptor beta chains listed below, sequenced in a study of shared clonotypes between healthy human individuals. Method: immunoSEQ multiplex PCR; TCRdb's copy keeps in-frame clones and lacks some. The data show around 510,000 clones, about 96% seen once. Material: naive CD4+ T cells sorted from blood. Subset: CD45RA+ positively selected. These receptors were obtained from a woman in her thirties in good health.

The V call is TRBV2, the J call TRBJ1-5, with D hard to call. The V and J ends lost 6 bases and 0 bases respectively, with 6 bases between them. The CDR3 length is 13 residues. Germline values: CDR1 SNHLY, CDR2 FYNNEI. Here the CDR3 DNA reads TGTGCCAGCAGGGGAAATAGCAATCAGCCCCAGCATTTT. This codes for CASRGNSNQPQHF.

The chain has TRBV11-2 and TRBJ2-1; the match to TRBD2 covers 10 bases. The CDR3 has 16 amino acids. V shed 0 bases and J 5 bases; nucleotides not matched to a gene: 4. Germline V gene lookup returns CDR1 SGHAT and CDR2 FQNNGV. The CDR3 DNA follows: TGTGCCAGCAGCTTAGATCGGCTAGCGGGAGACAATGAGCAGTTCTTC. As protein: CASSLDRLAGDNEQFF.

This clone was seen only once. The chain combines TRBV28 with TRBJ2-7; 10 bases are a match to TRBD2. CDR1 is MDHEN and CDR2 is SYDVKM in the germline V gene. The length of the CDR3 is 18 residues. V was clipped by 2 bases and J by 4 bases; unmatched bases: 14. Written as DNA, the CDR3 is TGTGCCAGCAGTTTAGTAGCGGGAGGCACCTCCCTTCAATACGAGCAGTACTTC. Translated, it gives CASSLVAGGTSLQYEQYF.

V gene TRBV5-8 combines with J gene TRBJ1-4, with 7 nucleotides matching TRBD1. This CDR3 is built from 14 residues. V shed 3 bases, J shed 5 bases, and the junction held 4 bases outside the gene matches. Germline lookup yields CDR1 SGHTS and CDR2 YDEGEE. The CDR3 region has the DNA TGTGCCAGCAGCTATCAGACAGGGAATGAAAAACTGTTTTTT. Protein: CASSYQTGNEKLFF.

The V and J genes are TRBV28 and TRBJ1-1, with TRBD1 identical over 7 bases. Germline loops: CDR1 MDHEN, CDR2 SYDVKM. The CDR3 length is 15 residues. J gave up 3 bases and V 10 bases, and 14 bases lay outside the gene matches. CDR3 in DNA: TGTGCCACCGGGACAGCCACTGTGGGCGACACTGAAGCTTTCTTT. Protein sequence: CATGTATVGDTEAFF. Combining the CDR3 with reference TRBV28 and TRBJ1-1 gives the whole variable domain DVKVTQSSRYLVKRTGEKVFLECVQDMDHENMFWYRQDPGLGLRLIYFSYDVKMKEKGDIPEGYSVSREKKERFSLILESASTNQTSMYLCATGTATVGDTEAFFGQGTRLTVV.

V and J are TRBV5-6 and TRBJ2-3; D unclear. The CDR3 is made up of 11 amino acids. The V gene's germline CDR1 is SGHDT and CDR2 YYEEEE. V lost 1 base and J lost 5, with 2 bases in between. The CDR3 bases are TGTGCCAGCAGCTTGTTAGATACGCAGTATTTT. This encodes CASSLLDTQYF.

The rearrangement joins TRBV19 to TRBJ2-2; D is unclear. The CDR3 runs to 16 residues. Per germline, CDR1 LNHDA and CDR2 SQIVND (reference sequence). V lost 1 base, J lost 0 bases, and 9 bases lay in between. CDR3 in amino acids: CASSIASLPNTGELFF. DNA for the CDR3: TGTGCCAGTAGTATAGCTTCCCTCCCGAACACCGGGGAGCTGTTTTTT.

This chain uses TRBV15 with TRBJ2-7; 7 bases line up with TRBD1. CDR1 and CDR2 (germline): LNHNV, YYDKDF (reference sequence). The CDR3 consists of 16 residues. V lost 0 bases, J lost 3 bases, and 8 bases stayed unmatched. The CDR3 loop is CATSREFATGNYEQYF. The CDR3 DNA reads TGTGCCACCAGCAGAGAGTTTGCGACAGGGAACTACGAGCAGTACTTC.

The chain employs TRBV28 and TRBJ2-5, with a tentative D call TRBD2 (5 bases). CDR3 length equals 16 residues. CDR1 is MDHEN and CDR2 is SYDVKM in the germline V gene. The V end was cut by 2 bases, the J end by 2 bases, with 15 bases between. The chain's CDR3 is CASSLRRGEGQETQYF. In DNA form, the CDR3 reads TGTGCCAGCAGTTTACGCCGGGGTGAGGGACAAGAGACCCAGTACTTC.

This clone has more than one count but fewer than ten. This sequence joins TRBV7-7 and TRBJ2-4; no clear D. This CDR3 spans 13 amino acids. CDR1 SSHAT and CDR2 FNYEAQ come from the germline V gene (reference sequence). V was trimmed by 5 bases and J by 7 bases, leaving 12 bases between them. CDR3 sequence (DNA): TGTGCCAGCAGCACTGGATTCGGGAACATTCAGTACTTC. This codes for CASSTGFGNIQYF.

The chain carries TRBV18 and TRBJ2-5, with D perhaps assigned TRBD1 or TRBD2 (5 bases each). V was pared by 1 base and J by 2 bases, with 11 bases between. The CDR3 runs to 15 residues. Germline V gives CDR1 KGHSH, CDR2 LQKENI. CDR3 residues: CASSPRGAAQETQYF. DNA for the CDR3: TGTGCCAGCTCACCACGAGGGGCGGCTCAAGAGACCCAGTACTTC.

The rearrangement uses TRBV21-1 and TRBJ2-3; TRBD2 reflects the table's D call only, with no check against the DNA. TRBV21-1 constitutes a pseudogene. The CDR3 has 15 amino acids. Written as DNA, the CDR3 is TGTGCCAGCGGATTACCGACTAGCGAGGGGGATACGCAGTATTTT. This gives the protein CASGLPTSEGDTQYF.

This clone has just one count. The chain uses TRBV4-2 and TRBJ2-1; 8 bases fit TRBD1. The V segment lost 4 bases and the J segment 6 bases; nucleotides outside the gene matches: 8. Germline V lookup: CDR1 LGHNA, CDR2 YNFKEQ. The length of the CDR3 is 15 residues. DNA of the CDR3: TGTGCCAGCAGCCCCCGGGAAACAGGGGGCAATGAGCAGTTCTTC. Its protein product is CASSPRETGGNEQFF.

The chain is built from TRBV2 and TRBJ2-3; 8 positions match TRBD2. The CDR3 is 13 residues long. Germline V lookup: CDR1 SNHLY, CDR2 FYNNEI. J was trimmed by 5 bases and V by 6 bases; bases with no gene match: 4. The CDR3 loop reads CASRLAGRDTQYF. The CDR3 DNA follows: TGTGCCAGCAGGTTAGCGGGACGAGATACGCAGTATTTT.

This clone was detected only once. The V and J genes are TRBV4-1 and TRBJ2-7, with TRBD2 as a possible D gene (5 bases). Germline V gives CDR1 MGHRA, CDR2 YSYEKL. This CDR3 region has 13 residues. V was trimmed by 0 bases and J by 5 bases, leaving 8 bases between them. CDR3 DNA sequence: TGCGCCAGCAGCCAAGACGGGATCCACGAGCAGTACTTC. Translating it yields CASSQDGIHEQYF.

DNA for the CDR3: TGTGCCAGCAGTCCCCGGGACAGGGGGAATGAAAAACTGTTTTTT. Protein sequence: CASSPRDRGNEKLFF. The gene calls are TRBV28 and TRBJ1-4, with 11 bases fitting TRBD1. The CDR3 spans 15 residues. CDR1 is MDHEN, CDR2 SYDVKM, per germline. Losses at the gene ends were 5 bases for V and 5 bases for J; bases not matched to a gene: 4.

As regards this clone: Other DNA variants within this sample encode the same CDR3. In nucleotides, the CDR3 is TGCAGCGTCCGCCAGGGGACTGAAGCTTTCTTT. It translates to CSVRQGTEAFF. This chain connects TRBV29-1 to TRBJ1-1; D might be TRBD1 (6 bases). Trimming shortened V by 6 bases and J by 5 bases, and 10 bases separated the two germline ends. The CDR3 is 11 residues long. The germline gives CDR1 SQVTM, CDR2 ANQGSEA.

This chain joins TRBV11-2 and TRBJ2-1; 12 positions agree with TRBD1. V gave up 3 bases and J gave up 10 bases; unmatched junction bases: 10. The length of the CDR3 is 16 residues. Germline V lookup: CDR1 SGHAT, CDR2 FQNNGV. This CDR3 reads CASSLMGQGALGEQFF. In DNA, the CDR3 is TGTGCCAGCAGCTTGATGGGACAGGGGGCTCTCGGGGAGCAGTTCTTC. Filled out from reference TRBV11-2 and TRBJ2-1, the complete variable domain reads EAGVAQSPRYKIIEKRQSVAFWCNPISGHATLYWYQQILGQGPKLLIQFQNNGVVDDSQLPKDRFSAERLKGVDSTLKIQPAKLEDSAVYLCASSLMGQGALGEQFFGPGTRLTVL.

This clone was observed once. The rearrangement joins TRBV18 to TRBJ2-2, with D tentatively TRBD1 or TRBD2 (5 bases each). Germline V gene lookup returns CDR1 KGHSH and CDR2 LQKENI. The V end lost 5 bases, the J end lost 7 bases, and 11 bases lay between the germline ends. This CDR3 spans 13 amino acids. The CDR3 is CASSIRGGGELFF. The CDR3 region has the DNA TGTGCCAGCTCAATCCGGGGCGGCGGGGAGCTGTTTTTT.

Here the CDR3 reads CASSESGGGDTQYF. DNA of the CDR3: TGTGCCAGCAGTGAATCGGGAGGAGGGGATACGCAGTATTTT. This chain uses TRBV6-4 with TRBJ2-3, with TRBD2 matching 7 bases. CDR1 MRHNA and CDR2 SNTAGT come from the germline V gene. The V gene end was trimmed by 3 bases and the J gene end by 6 bases; junction bases not matched to a gene: 6. This CDR3 is 14 amino acids long.

The chain uses TRBV9 and TRBJ2-3, with TRBD1 matching over 9 bases. Germline V CDR1 and CDR2: SGDLS, YYNGEE. J gave up 3 bases and V 2 bases, and 4 bases lay outside the gene matches. The CDR3 runs to 15 residues. The CDR3 sequence is CASSVRQGETDTQYF. The CDR3, as DNA: TGTGCCAGCAGCGTGAGACAGGGGGAGACAGATACGCAGTATTTT.

This chain joins TRBV9 and TRBJ2-7; D might be TRBD1 (5 bases). The V gene lost 0 bases and the J gene lost 4 bases, with 14 bases spanning the gap. Germline-derived CDR1 and CDR2 are SGDLS and YYNGEE. The CDR3 runs 15 residues. CDR3 in amino acids: CASSVAPGQRYEQYF. The CDR3 DNA reads TGTGCCAGCAGCGTAGCTCCAGGGCAAAGGTACGAGCAGTACTTC.

The V and J genes are TRBV7-2 and TRBJ2-2; D not resolved. Germline CDR1 and CDR2: SGHTA and FQGNSA. The CDR3 is 16 amino acids. Trimming stripped 3 bases from V and 2 bases from J, with 13 bases between. The CDR3 nucleotides read TGTGCCAGCAGCTTCGGCCCCTCGTCCAACACCGGGGAGCTGTTTTTT. Encoded protein: CASSFGPSSNTGELFF.

The rearrangement uses TRBV5-6 and TRBJ1-5, with 7 bases matching TRBD1. V gave up 4 bases and J gave up 4 bases; unmatched junction bases: 5. The CDR3 is 14 amino acids. CDR1 and CDR2 (germline): SGHDT, YYEEEE. The CDR3 here is CASSRQGVNQPQHF. CDR3 DNA sequence: TGTGCCAGCAGCCGGCAGGGGGTGAATCAGCCCCAGCATTTT.

The chain combines TRBV5-1 with TRBJ1-2; 9 bases agree with TRBD1. This CDR3 is built from 14 residues. Germline V gene data show CDR1 as SGHRS and CDR2 as YFSETQ. J lost 12 bases, V lost 4 bases, and 13 bases had no gene match. CDR3 bases: TGCGCCAGCAGCCTAGACGGGGGACAGGGACTCCACACCTTC. Its translation: CASSLDGGQGLHTF.